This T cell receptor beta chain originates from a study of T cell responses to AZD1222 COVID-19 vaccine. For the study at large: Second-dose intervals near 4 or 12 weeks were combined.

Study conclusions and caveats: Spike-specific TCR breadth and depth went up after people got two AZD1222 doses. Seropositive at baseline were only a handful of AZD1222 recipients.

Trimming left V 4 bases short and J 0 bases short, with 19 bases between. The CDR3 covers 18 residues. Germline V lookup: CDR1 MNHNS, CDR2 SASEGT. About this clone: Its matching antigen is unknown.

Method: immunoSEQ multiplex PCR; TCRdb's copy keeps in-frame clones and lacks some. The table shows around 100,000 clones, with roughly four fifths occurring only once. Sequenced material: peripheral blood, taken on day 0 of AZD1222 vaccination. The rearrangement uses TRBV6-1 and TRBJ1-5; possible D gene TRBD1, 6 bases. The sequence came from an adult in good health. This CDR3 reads CASSVVGATPYSNQPQHF. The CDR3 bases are TGTGCCAGCAGTGTAGTGGGGGCAACCCCTTATAGCAATCAGCCCCAGCATTTT.